These T cell receptor beta chains were read from a single sample in a study of T cells in Graves' hyperthyroidism and ophthalmopathy. MiXCR was run by TCRdb on the multiplex PCR reads, yielding one entry per CDR3 protein. Among 340,000 or so distinct CDR3 sequences listed, roughly 18% were seen once. The sample taken for sequencing was blood. These TCRs come from a woman aged 45-65 years with Graves' hyperthyroidism. Both conserved end residues are part of each CDR3. Fields, in order: clone size, V gene, D gene, J gene, CDR3 protein, CDR3 DNA. D genes are given only for firm matches. A clone size is listed for some rows: how often the clone was seen (once, few, many), or a class if it is expanded.

many	TRBV12-3/TRBV12-4	-	TRBJ1-1	CASSLGEGAFF	TGTGCCAGCAGTTTAGGGGAAGGAGCTTTCTTT
many	TRBV30	-	TRBJ2-7	CAWSGTLSGSSYEQYF	TGTGCCTGGAGTGGAACACTGTCCGGGAGCTCCTACGAGCAGTACTTC
-	TRBV11-2	-	TRBJ1-3	CASSFDFSGNTIYF	TGTGCCAGCAGCTTTGATTTCTCTGGAAACACCATATATTTT
few	TRBV5-5	-	TRBJ2-3	CASSFRLLGSDTQYF	TGTGCCAGCAGCTTCAGACTCCTGGGATCAGATACGCAGTATTTT
-	TRBV7-9	-	TRBJ1-1	CASSSRGAGEVGTEAFF	TGTGCCAGCAGCTCCCGAGGGGCGGGAGAAGTAGGCACTGAAGCTTTCTTT
-	TRBV19	-	TRBJ1-5	CASSFEGYGNQPQHF	TGTGCCAGTAGTTTCGAAGGGTACGGCAATCAGCCCCAGCATTTT
-	TRBV27	TRBD2	TRBJ2-2	CASSLWGLAANTGELFF	TGTGCCAGCAGTTTATGGGGACTAGCGGCGAACACCGGGGAGCTGTTTTTT
many	TRBV12-3/TRBV12-4	-	TRBJ1-4	CASSSLLDQGDEKLFF	TGTGCCAGCAGTTCACTGCTGGATCAGGGAGACGAAAAACTGTTTTTT
few	TRBV27	TRBD2	TRBJ2-1	CASSLYWREGPDNEQFF	TGTGCCAGCAGTTTATATTGGCGGGAGGGCCCGGACAATGAGCAGTTCTTC
-	TRBV10-3	-	TRBJ2-3	CAISGVKGTDTQYF	TGTGCCATCAGTGGGGTTAAGGGCACAGATACGCAGTATTTT
many	TRBV3-1	-	TRBJ2-3	CASSLRTASDSTDTQYF	TGTGCCAGCAGCCTCAGGACGGCTAGCGATAGCACAGATACGCAGTATTTT
-	TRBV25-1	TRBD2	TRBJ2-3	CASSAPLAGSTDTQYF	TGTGCCAGCAGTGCCCCCCTAGCGGGAAGCACAGATACGCAGTATTTT
-	TRBV7-8	-	TRBJ1-6	CASSLSRVGPRALTLHF	TGTGCCAGCAGCTTATCTCGGGTTGGGCCGCGTGCCCTCACCCTCCACTTT
many	TRBV20-1	-	TRBJ2-1	CSARGYRARNEQFF	TGCAGTGCTAGGGGGTACAGGGCGAGGAATGAGCAGTTCTTC
-	TRBV5-6	-	TRBJ1-2	CASSFLGGVDYGYTF	TGTGCCAGCAGCTTCCTCGGGGGTGTGGACTATGGCTACACCTTC
few	TRBV6-2/TRBV6-3	-	TRBJ1-1	CASSYPRGNTEAFF	TGTGCCAGCAGTTACCCCAGAGGGAACACTGAAGCTTTCTTT
-	TRBV4-2	-	TRBJ2-3	CASSQDRGAEDTQYF	TGTGCCAGCAGCCAAGATCGGGGGGCGGAAGATACGCAGTATTTT
few	TRBV7-9	TRBD2	TRBJ2-1	CASSTPTSGYNEQFF	TGTGCCAGCAGCACTCCGACTAGCGGGTACAATGAGCAGTTCTTC
few	TRBV27	TRBD2	TRBJ2-2	CASSTRTSGSQGGELFF	TGTGCCAGCAGTACCCGGACTAGCGGGAGCCAGGGCGGGGAGCTGTTTTTT
few	TRBV27	-	TRBJ2-1	CASSLVLDGADRQFF	TGTGCCAGCAGTTTAGTTTTAGACGGGGCGGATCGGCAGTTCTTC
-	TRBV2	-	TRBJ2-3	CASSEDWDTGTDTQYF	TGTGCCAGCAGTGAAGACTGGGACACAGGCACAGATACGCAGTATTTT
few	TRBV20-1	TRBD1	TRBJ2-1	CSAVKGASREQFF	TGCAGTGCCGTTAAGGGGGCCAGCCGTGAGCAGTTCTTC
few	TRBV12-3/TRBV12-4	-	TRBJ2-1	CASRGQGLYNEQFF	TGTGCCAGCAGAGGCCAGGGGTTATACAATGAGCAGTTCTTC
-	TRBV7-9	TRBD2	TRBJ2-1	CASSLAASGSSYNEQFF	TGTGCCAGCAGCTTAGCGGCCAGCGGGAGTTCGTACAATGAGCAGTTCTTC
many	TRBV28	-	TRBJ2-7	CASSFRNVYEQYF	TGTGCCAGCAGTTTCCGGAATGTCTACGAGCAGTACTTC
few	TRBV6-1	TRBD2	TRBJ2-7	CASSLAAGDYEQYF	TGTGCCAGCTCGCTGGCAGCGGGGGACTACGAGCAGTACTTC
many	TRBV3-1	-	TRBJ2-6	CASSQDANSGANVLTF	TGTGCCAGCAGCCAAGACGCGAACTCTGGGGCCAACGTCCTGACTTTC
-	TRBV20-1	-	TRBJ1-6	CSAKDSSYNSPLHF	TGCAGTGCCAAGGACAGCTCCTATAATTCACCCCTCCACTTT
-	TRBV7-3	-	TRBJ2-3	CASSLGHRGTDTQYF	TGTGCCAGCAGCTTAGGGCACAGGGGCACAGATACGCAGTATTTT
many	TRBV2	TRBD1	TRBJ1-2	CASSSDRTSGYTF	TGTGCCAGCAGTTCGGACAGGACCTCGGGCTACACCTTC
many	TRBV10-3	-	TRBJ2-7	CAITEAESSYEQYF	TGTGCCATCACTGAAGCGGAAAGCTCCTACGAGCAGTACTTC
many	TRBV28	-	TRBJ2-7	CASSLGQGIYYEQYF	TGTGCCAGCAGTTTAGGGCAGGGAATATACTACGAGCAGTACTTC
-	TRBV27	-	TRBJ2-2	CASSLEAGPGELFF	TGTGCCAGCAGTTTAGAGGCGGGCCCCGGGGAGCTGTTTTTT
-	TRBV10-3	TRBD1	TRBJ1-2	CAISGSSGQGGIYGYTF	TGTGCCATCAGCGGATCCTCGGGACAGGGCGGGATATATGGCTACACCTTC
many	TRBV5-1	TRBD2	TRBJ2-7	CASSLSGMGSYEQYF	TGCGCCAGCAGCTTAAGCGGGATGGGCTCCTACGAGCAGTACTTC
many	TRBV30	-	TRBJ2-5	CAWSLGVHQETQYF	TGTGCCTGGAGTCTAGGAGTGCATCAAGAGACCCAGTACTTC
few	TRBV11-2	TRBD1	TRBJ2-3	CASSPRTGEDTQYF	TGTGCCAGCAGCCCCCGGACAGGGGAAGATACGCAGTATTTT
-	TRBV5-8	-	TRBJ2-3	CASSLRRTDTQYF	TGTGCCAGCAGCTTGCGCCGCACAGATACGCAGTATTTT
few	TRBV12-3/TRBV12-4	TRBD1	TRBJ2-2	CASSIGTAFNTGELFF	TGTGCCAGCAGTATCGGGACAGCCTTTAACACCGGGGAGCTGTTTTTT
few	TRBV12-3/TRBV12-4	TRBD2	TRBJ2-2	CASNTGLAGDTGELFF	TGTGCCAGCAATACGGGACTAGCGGGGGACACCGGGGAGCTGTTTTTT
once	TRBV12-3/TRBV12-4	TRBD1	TRBJ1-2	CASSLDSPTGSHGYTF	TGTGCCAGCAGTTTAGATTCCCCGACAGGGAGCCATGGCTACACCTTC
-	TRBV12-3/TRBV12-4	TRBD1	TRBJ1-2	CASSTRQGQGFNYGYTF	TGTGCCAGCAGTACCCGGCAGGGACAGGGTTTCAACTATGGCTACACCTTC
few	TRBV5-5	TRBD1	TRBJ2-5	CASSLEGTGGQTQYF	TGTGCCAGCAGCTTGGAAGGGACAGGGGGCCAGACCCAGTACTTC
few	TRBV7-2	-	TRBJ2-1	CASSLAGAREQFF	TGTGCCAGCAGCTTAGCGGGGGCAAGGGAGCAGTTCTTC
many	TRBV20-1	TRBD2	TRBJ2-7	CSASPLAARSYEQYF	TGCAGTGCTAGCCCCCTAGCGGCACGATCCTACGAGCAGTACTTC
many	TRBV5-1	-	TRBJ2-1	CASSHQGAGNEQFF	TGCGCCAGCAGTCACCAGGGAGCCGGCAATGAGCAGTTCTTC
-	TRBV5-6	TRBD2	TRBJ2-1	CASSFGGGSYNEQFF	TGTGCCAGCAGCTTCGGGGGAGGGTCCTACAATGAGCAGTTCTTC
-	TRBV7-9	-	TRBJ2-2	CASSFPPPGLGPNTGELFF	TGTGCCAGCAGCTTCCCTCCGCCGGGACTTGGACCGAACACCGGGGAGCTGTTTTTT
-	TRBV5-4	TRBD2	TRBJ2-7	CASSFSLAGETYEQYF	TGTGCCAGCAGCTTTTCACTAGCGGGTGAAACCTACGAGCAGTACTTC
-	TRBV9	TRBD2	TRBJ2-2	CATNLAGTGELFF	TGTGCCACAAACCTAGCGGGCACCGGGGAGCTGTTTTTT
many	TRBV5-1	-	TRBJ1-1	CASSLPGQLASSMNTEAFF	TGCGCCAGCAGCTTACCCGGACAGTTGGCGTCCTCGATGAACACTGAAGCTTTCTTT
few	TRBV7-2	-	TRBJ1-4	CASSLDSGGDEKLFF	TGTGCCAGCAGCTTAGATTCGGGGGGGGATGAAAAACTGTTTTTT
many	TRBV20-1	-	TRBJ2-1	CSASFLNEQFF	TGCAGTGCTAGCTTCCTCAATGAGCAGTTCTTC
-	TRBV27	TRBD2	TRBJ2-2	CASSPTYPGLSTGELFF	TGTGCCAGCAGTCCCACTTATCCGGGACTAAGCACCGGGGAGCTGTTTTTT
few	TRBV28	-	TRBJ2-1	CASKSPTLSYNEQFF	TGTGCCAGCAAATCTCCGACTCTTTCCTACAATGAGCAGTTCTTC
few	TRBV7-3	-	TRBJ2-2	CASSFDRDGELFF	TGTGCCAGCAGCTTCGATCGGGACGGGGAGCTGTTTTTT
few	TRBV6-2/TRBV6-3	-	TRBJ2-3	CASTTDLFTDTQYF	TGTGCCAGCACGACAGACCTGTTCACAGATACGCAGTATTTT
few	TRBV24-1	-	TRBJ2-1	CATSGEGSEQFF	TGTGCCACCAGCGGCGAGGGGAGTGAGCAGTTCTTC
few	TRBV6-1	-	TRBJ1-3	CASSRLTGSSGNTIYF	TGTGCCAGCAGTAGATTGACGGGGAGCTCTGGAAACACCATATATTTT
few	TRBV12-3/TRBV12-4	TRBD1	TRBJ1-1	CASSQRDRVWTEAFF	TGTGCCAGCAGTCAACGGGACAGGGTATGGACTGAAGCTTTCTTT